This T cell receptor beta chain was retrieved from a study of shared clonotypes between healthy human individuals. The study, taken as a whole, reports: The diversity represented, both genetic and in exposure history, was limited by few donors. Expectations were that clonotype sharing among donors would be affected by sequencing depth. Memory subsets generally showed smaller estimated richness than naive subsets did. For naive CD4 cells, roughly 4.8% of clonotypes were shared across four donors.

The germline V and J ends were trimmed by 8 bases and 3 bases, with 20 bases remaining between them. Germline values: CDR1 SQVTM, CDR2 ANQGSEA. The CDR3 spans 15 residues. Comment on this clone: Its antigen is unidentified.

The assay was immunoSEQ multiplex PCR, and TCRdb's table has in-frame clones only and misses some. The data hold a few million clones, with about 94% observed a single time. The sample consisted of naive CD4+ T cells sorted from blood. As for subset: CD45RA+ positively selected. This receptor was taken from a man aged 18 to 30 in good health. The gene calls are TRBV29-1 and TRBJ2-1, with a weak D call TRBD2 (6 bases). The CDR3 bases are TGCAGCCTTCTTTTTAGGAGGGTCGGCTACAATGAGCAGTTCTTC. Translating it yields CSLLFRRVGYNEQFF.